This is a list of T cell receptor beta chains from one sample in a study of T cells in Graves' hyperthyroidism and ophthalmopathy. TCRdb recomputed calls from the multiplex PCR reads with MiXCR, one row per CDR3 protein. The table lists about 350,000 distinct CDR3 sequences, about 15% of them singletons. Source material: blood. All receptors come from a woman aged 25 to 39 with Graves' hyperthyroidism. Each CDR3 is given with its conserved first and last residue. The D gene is left open where the match is weak. Expanded clones are given a class, and other clones once, few, many or no size at all.

TRBV11-2,TRBJ2-5,many,.,TGTGCCAGCACCGGCGCGATGGATGAGACCCAGTACTTC,CASTGAMDETQYF
TRBV3-1,TRBJ2-7,few,.,TGTGCCAGCAGCCAAGGTCGGGCTACCTACGAGCAGTACTTC,CASSQGRATYEQYF
TRBV5-1,TRBJ2-2,many,TRBD2,TGCGCCAGCAGCTTGGGACTAGCGGGAGGCCACACCGGGGAGCTGTTTTTT,CASSLGLAGGHTGELFF
TRBV3-1,TRBJ2-1,.,TRBD2,TGTGCCAGCAGCCAAGAAGCAGGACTAGGCTACAATGAGCAGTTCTTC,CASSQEAGLGYNEQFF
TRBV20-1,TRBJ2-7,few,.,TGCAGTGCTCCCAGACAGCTGGAGACCCACGAGCAGTACTTC,CSAPRQLETHEQYF
TRBV28,TRBJ2-3,.,TRBD2,TGTGCCAGCAGTTTTAAATCAGGGCGGGAGGGTGGTACGCAGTATTTT,CASSFKSGREGGTQYF
TRBV7-6,TRBJ2-3,.,TRBD1,TGTGCCAGCAGCCCGACAGGGGAGGTTGATACGCAGTATTTT,CASSPTGEVDTQYF
TRBV7-2,TRBJ1-1,.,TRBD1,TGTGCCAGCAGCCCAGGGGGCTTTAACACTGAAGCTTTCTTT,CASSPGGFNTEAFF
TRBV7-9,TRBJ2-5,many,.,TGTGCCAGCAGCTCGCATCAGAGTGGGACCCAGTACTTC,CASSSHQSGTQYF
TRBV20-1,TRBJ1-5,many,.,TGCAGTGCTAGTCGGCGCAATCAGCCCCAGCATTTT,CSASRRNQPQHF
TRBV9,TRBJ2-1,few,TRBD2,TGTGCCAGCAGCCACCCTCCCGGGGGAAAGCGGGGGAATGAGCAGTTCTTC,CASSHPPGGKRGNEQFF